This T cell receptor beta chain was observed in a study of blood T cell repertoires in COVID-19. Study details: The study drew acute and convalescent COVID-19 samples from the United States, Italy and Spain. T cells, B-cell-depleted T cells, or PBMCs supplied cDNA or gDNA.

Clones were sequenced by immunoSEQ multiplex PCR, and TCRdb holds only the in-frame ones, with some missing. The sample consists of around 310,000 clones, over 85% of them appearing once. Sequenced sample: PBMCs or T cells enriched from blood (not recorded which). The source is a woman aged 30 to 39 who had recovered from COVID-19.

The CDR3 DNA reads TGTGCCAGCAGCTTCCGGACAGCCGGCTATGGCTACACCTTC. It translates to CASSFRTAGYGYTF. The rearrangement links TRBV5-4 to TRBJ1-2; D may be TRBD1 (6 bases). The V end lost 2 bases, the J end lost 4 bases, and 12 bases lay between the germline ends. The CDR3 is 14 residues long. The V gene's germline CDR1 is SGHNT and CDR2 YYREEE (reference sequence).